A selection of T cell receptor beta chains follows, all from one sample in a study of blood T cell repertoires in COVID-19. Only in-frame clones appear in the TCRdb table, and some are missing; sequencing was by immunoSEQ multiplex PCR. Of 100,000 to 150,000 clones listed, around 70% are singletons. What was sequenced was peripheral blood. The receptors here all came from a man aged 60 to 69 with acute or convalescent COVID-19. Both conserved end residues are part of each CDR3. A D gene is named only where the DNA matches it firmly. For some rows the clone size is stated as once, few or many, or as a class when expanded; others skip it.

d_call clone_size cdr3_length j_call v_call cdr3_nt cdr3_aa
TRBD2 NA 15 TRBJ2-1 TRBV30 TGTGCCTGGAGTGTTGGACTAGCGGCCTACAATGAGCAGTTCTTC CAWSVGLAAYNEQFF
NA NA 13 TRBJ2-7 TRBV5-1 TGCGCCAGCAGCTCACTAGAGAATTACGAGCAGTACTTC CASSSLENYEQYF
TRBD2 once 16 TRBJ2-7 TRBV12-5 TGTGCTAGTGGTTTGACTAGCGGGAGAGTCGATTACGAGCAGTACTTC CASGLTSGRVDYEQYF
NA few 14 TRBJ1-5 TRBV6-5 TGTGCCAGCAGTACAGGGTATAGCAATCAGCCCCAGCATTTT CASSTGYSNQPQHF
TRBD1 NA 14 TRBJ1-5 TRBV6-5 TGTGCCAGCAGCGTGGGACAGGGCGTTCAGCCCCAGCATTTT CASSVGQGVQPQHF
NA NA 15 TRBJ1-2 TRBV19 TGTGCCAGTCACAGCGGCGGCACGCTAAACTATGGCTACACCTTC CASHSGGTLNYGYTF
NA few 14 TRBJ1-2 TRBV19 TGTGCCAGTAGTTACCGGGACATTCGCTACGGCTACACCTTC CASSYRDIRYGYTF
TRBD1 medium-sized 15 TRBJ1-5 TRBV5-8 TGTGCCAGCAGCGCGGGACAGAAAATCAATCAGCCCCAGCATTTT CASSAGQKINQPQHF
NA NA 14 TRBJ1-1 TRBV11-2 TGTGCCAGCAGCCTTAGGGGAGGGTACACTGAAGCTTTCTTT CASSLRGGYTEAFF
NA NA 13 TRBJ2-7 TRBV6-1 TGTGCCAGCAGTGAAGCCTCGGGGTACGAGCAGTACTTC CASSEASGYEQYF
NA NA 16 TRBJ2-7 TRBV6-1 TGTGCCAGCAGTGTGCGACTAGGAACGGTTGGCTACGAGCAGTACTTC CASSVRLGTVGYEQYF
TRBD1 few 14 TRBJ2-3 TRBV30 TGTGCCTGGAGGGGGTTTTACAGGGGCGATACGCAGTATTTT CAWRGFYRGDTQYF
TRBD2 NA 14 TRBJ2-2 TRBV10-2 TGCGCCAGCCGGCTAGCGGGGAACACCGGGGAGCTGTTTTTT CASRLAGNTGELFF
TRBD2 NA 17 TRBJ2-3 TRBV3-1/TRBV3-2 TGTGCCAGCAGCTCTTTGACTGGCGGGGGGGCTAGAGATACGCAGTATTTT CASSSLTGGGARDTQYF
NA NA 11 TRBJ1-1 TRBV3-1/TRBV3-2 TGTGCCAGCAGCTCCAATACTGAAGCTTTCTTT CASSSNTEAFF
NA NA 14 TRBJ1-1 TRBV7-2 TGTGCCAGCAGCCTCCGGGGGGTAGGGACTGAAGCTTTCTTT CASSLRGVGTEAFF
TRBD1 NA 15 TRBJ1-1 TRBV6-6 TGTGCCAGCAGTTCCCGGGGACAGACAGACACTGAAGCTTTCTTT CASSSRGQTDTEAFF